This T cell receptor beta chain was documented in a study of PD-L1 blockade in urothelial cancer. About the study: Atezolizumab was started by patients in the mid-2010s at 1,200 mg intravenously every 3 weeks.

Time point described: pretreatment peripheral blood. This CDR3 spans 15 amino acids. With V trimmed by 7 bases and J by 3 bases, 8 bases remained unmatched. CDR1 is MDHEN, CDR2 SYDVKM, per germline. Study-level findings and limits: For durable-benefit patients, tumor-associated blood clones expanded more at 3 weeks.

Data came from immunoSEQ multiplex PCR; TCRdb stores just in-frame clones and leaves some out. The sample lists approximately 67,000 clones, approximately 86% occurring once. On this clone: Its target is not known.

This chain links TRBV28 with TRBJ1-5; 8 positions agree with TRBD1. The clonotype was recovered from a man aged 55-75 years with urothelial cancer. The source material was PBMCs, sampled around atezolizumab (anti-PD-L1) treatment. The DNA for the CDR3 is TGTGCCAGCACTCACAACAGGGGGAACAATCAGCCCCAGCATTTT. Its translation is CASTHNRGNNQPQHF.